This TCR beta chain was captured in a study of cytomegalovirus exposure and HLA in healthy donors (TCRdb year 2017). With respect to the entire study: According to an earlier analysis of 587 of the donors, about 179 million T cells yielded 117 million unique TCR beta sequences and about 300 Gb of sequence data. An early release covering some 640 HLA-typed donors comprised roughly 300 gigabases of sequencing data and around 80 million unique TCR sequences. Among the approximately 430 genotyped donors, around 81% belonged to the genetic ancestry cluster associated with self-reported Caucasian donors. The study aimed to test whether signatures of past pathogen exposure could be identified by cataloging public T cell receptors. The study used immunosequencing to profile the T cell repertoires of approximately 690 subjects and linked those repertoires to cytomegalovirus serostatus. Along with the approximately 650-subject first cohort, a separate validation cohort of over a hundred different subjects was used. High-throughput TCR immunosequencing, statistical association of individual TCRs with disease status, and machine learning were combined to predict cytomegalovirus infection status. A later analysis re-examined previously published TCR beta repertoires from about 670 donors and added high-resolution HLA genotyping to investigate patterns of TCR occurrence. Rather than drawing on any new phenotypic data, the later analysis identified candidate immune exposures from TCR beta sequences and the way those sequences occurred across donors. In an earlier analysis of a few hundred of the donors, high-throughput TCR beta sequencing was used to judge whether each TCR beta V gene segment behaved as functional or pseudogenic. Alongside the repertoire data, information on donor age, sex, ethnicity and CMV serostatus was compiled. Genome-wide SNP genotypes for about 55% of the roughly 670 donors were used in a later genetic analysis, which treated that subset as a discovery cohort. All discovery cohort repertoires had been generated using a single sequencing platform. Class I and class II HLA loci were covered by the typing at four-digit resolution. Typing coverage varied by locus: roughly 629-640 donors for A, B, C, DRB1 and DQB1; approximately 500 for DQA1; more than 600 for DPA1; approximately 450 for DPB1. Several DR-DQ haplotypes were treated as single units for association and clustering because of strong linkage in the cohort. Among some 400 genotyped donors of the cohort, an average of roughly 240,000 unique TCR beta nucleotide sequences were sequenced per donor, about a sixth of them non-productive. The research as a whole found: This cohort had only TCR beta chains sequenced, and the lack of alpha or paired-chain data limited which features could be detected. HLA typing was unavailable for some donors at each locus, so association tests used only the typed subset. The sequencing pipeline was judged likely to have produced a cluster of highly shared sequence variants as a technical artifact. The authors suggested that the approach could potentially be extended to other disease states and immunological phenotypes. Strong co-occurrence of HLA alleles, especially DR and DQ, made assigning TCR associations to individual alleles difficult. A further reported finding was that TCR beta sequences accurately predicted the HLA-A and HLA-B alleles for most subjects in the first cohort. In the study, around 160 TCR beta chains were listed as associated with cytomegalovirus. In an earlier analysis of some 500 of the donors, most TCR beta V segments were observed in productive rearrangements about 87% or about 30% of the time, broadly matching IMGT annotations. In a later analysis, several top co-occurrence clusters were reported to appear linked to parvovirus B19, influenza, CMV and Epstein-Barr virus. In vitro tests confirmed that a few of the cytomegalovirus-associated TCR beta chains recognize cytomegalovirus antigens. In a later genetic analysis, fewer N-insertions in productive TCRs were reported among donors in an Asian-associated ancestry cluster than the roughly 710-donor mean. V-gene and J-gene trimming of TCR beta chains was associated with a missense DCLRE1C variant in a later genetic analysis, and the association was replicated in an independent cohort. A later analysis found that TCR association rates varied across HLA loci, with DRB1 alleles showing the most associated TCRs and HLA-C alleles the fewest. A later analysis found that most CMV-associated TCR beta chains appeared HLA-restricted, with HLA associations seemingly driven largely by CMV exposure. In a later analysis, HLA-associated TCR beta chains were found to be more clonally expanded and to have lower generation probabilities than equally common non-associated chains. The classifier was reported to diagnose cytomegalovirus status with high specificity and sensitivity in both the original cohort and the validation cohort. Because the 87-base-pair reads could not distinguish some IMGT-functional V segments, including TRBV6-2 and TRBV6-3, those segments were excluded. The presence/absence analyses assumed that sequencing depth was roughly uniform across donors, and that assumption may not be true. Immune exposure information for the cohort was limited to CMV serostatus. Specific HLA alleles were associated with 15,000 to 20,000 TCR beta sequences at a false discovery rate of 0.05 in a later analysis. While some public TCRs were present in many individuals, most TCR sequences turned up only very rarely across donors. Because counts were too low, some 17 rarely observed V segments, including chromosome 9 orphons, were excluded from the earlier analysis of 587 of the donors. Linkage disequilibrium might explain the correlated functional status among segregating V segments, but an unknown experimental factor could not be excluded.

The cohort comprised 550 to 700 healthy bone marrow donors. At the time of sampling, all cohort members were nominally healthy, though unrecorded immune exposures were likely present. The donor tested CMV seronegative and was one of the 352 seronegative cohort members. Each donor provided a peripheral blood sample, and peripheral blood mononuclear cells were used for TCR beta sequencing. Genomic DNA was extracted from the blood cell samples with the Qiagen DNeasy Blood Extraction Kit. V is shortened by 2 bases, J by 3 bases, and the region joining them spans 18 bases. The CDR3 measures 17 amino acids from cysteine to phenylalanine. Just CDR3 DNA is preserved here, 51 bases in frame from base 1. As encoded in the germline V gene, CDR1 is SNHLY while CDR2 is FYNNEI. With regard to this clone: This receptor's antigen is unknown. Base qualities are not provided; no much larger clone lies one nucleotide away.

The library relied on the immunoSEQ multiplex PCR assay. A mixture of 60 forward primers for TCR Vbeta segments and 13 reverse primers for TCR Jbeta segments was used in the multiplex PCR. A multiplex PCR assay on genomic DNA amplified the CDR3 region of rearranged TCR beta genes. Amplified TCR beta libraries were sequenced as 87-base-pair reads on the Illumina HiSeq System. Regarding the original processing steps: Across the 600 to 700 repertoires, a later analysis counted roughly 77 million unique TCR beta chains, 9.5 million to 12 million of which were shared by at least two donors. Raw reads were error-corrected and collapsed into unique sequences by a nearest-neighbor algorithm in which closely related sequences were merged to remove PCR and sequencing errors. To assign V, D and J gene segments, CDR3 sequences were aligned to IMGT reference sequences. For a sequence to be retained, at least a six-nucleotide match to both a V gene segment and a J gene segment was required. A rearrangement counted as productive if the CDR3 had no stop codons and remained in frame with V and J, and every other rearrangement counted as non-productive. CDR3 was defined according to IMGT convention as the region running from the second conserved V-encoded cysteine to the conserved J-encoded phenylalanine. In an earlier analysis of roughly 610 of the donors, sequences lacking an unambiguous match to a single V gene segment were excluded. An earlier analysis of 500 to 600 of the donors classified V segments as functional when productive rearrangements were above 56.7% and as segregating when the standard deviation between donors was above 5%. To diagnose cytomegalovirus status from the catalog of TCR beta chain sequences, a statistical classification framework was built. A later analysis assigned V and J genes by comparing TCR nucleotide sequences with IMGT/GENE-DB human TR gene sequences. A later analysis assigned CDR3 sequences and most-parsimonious VDJ recombination scenarios with the TCRdist pipeline. In a later analysis, each TCR beta chain was defined by its CDR3 amino acid sequence together with its V-gene family, and reads without a unique V-gene family were excluded. To address suspected cross-contamination and a sequencing artifact, a later analysis removed roughly 580 highly shared, low-generation-probability nucleotide sequences. In a later analysis, a clonal expansion index was calculated for each public chain from normalized within-repertoire ranks of inferred template counts. Generation probabilities in a later analysis came from a VDJ recombination model fitted to out-of-frame rearrangements, and those results were checked against IGoR. Hypergeometric tests were used in a later analysis to score TCR-TCR, TCR-HLA and TCR-CMV co-occurrence, with a repertoire-size bias correction applied to the TCR pairs. To estimate false discovery rates, a later analysis permuted the HLA or CMV assignments 20 times. A later analysis grouped co-occurring TCRs with DBSCAN, adding TCRdist sequence similarity when clustering within HLA-allele-positive subsets. For co-occurrence clustering, repertoires with fewer than 30,000 or more than 120,000 public chains were excluded, along with several repertoires with anomalous nucleotide sharing. Not all clones reach the TCRdb copy of this immuneACCESS table, which keeps in-frame sequences only. Checked studies attribute under half of the gap to unresolved V genes and leave the rest unexplained. V and J calls and clone size are those listed in that table; D and trimming were worked out from the DNA. A total of some 190,000 clones appear in this sample, about 80% of them only once. About 1.5% of the sample belongs to the ten largest clones.

This chain joins TRBV2 to TRBJ2-3; TRBD1 could be the D gene, as 5 bases match. Specimen: PBMCs. This receptor was obtained from a man aged 18 to 35 in good health and CMV-seronegative. The sequence in DNA is TGTGCCAGCAGTGAAATGGTGGCAGGGTCTAGGACAGATACGCAGTATTTT. Translated, it gives CASSEMVAGSRTDTQYF.